What follows describes a single T cell receptor (beta chain). What it binds is unknown. The V gene's germline CDR1 is SGHRS and CDR2 YFSETQ. The CDR3 is made up of 17 amino acids. Trimming cost V 3 bases and J 0 bases; bases outside gene matches: 8. The sample originates from a study of CD8 T cells in ankylosing spondylitis. Findings of the study overall: One TCR beta motif, made up of roughly 8 highly homologous variants, appeared characteristic of ankylosing spondylitis blood. Certain motif variants had earlier appeared in reactive arthritis synovial fluid and blood.

In TCRdb, the 5' RACE reads were re-called with MiXCR into one record per CDR3 protein. The table has about 220,000 distinct CDR3 sequences, about 16% seen once. The V and J genes are TRBV5-1 and TRBJ2-1; 8 bases line up with TRBD2. Sequenced sample: blood, either unsorted or a sorted T cell fraction (not recorded which). The receptor's source is a male donor with ankylosing spondylitis. In nucleotides, the CDR3 is TGCGCCAGCAGCTCTGGAATAGCGGGGAGCTCCTACAATGAGCAGTTCTTC. Translating it yields CASSSGIAGSSYNEQFF.